A selection of T cell receptor beta chains follows, all from one sample in a study of T cells after yellow fever vaccination. From the 5' RACE reads, TCRdb called clonotypes with MiXCR, one entry per CDR3 protein. The sample yields about 580,000 distinct CDR3 sequences, around 16% seen once. The input for sequencing was PBMCs, taken roughly 5 days after the first yellow fever vaccination. These receptor sequences come from a man aged 18 to 29 who received the YFV17D yellow fever vaccine. The CDR3 runs from the conserved cysteine through the conserved F or W. The D gene is left open where the match is weak. Size is omitted from some rows. Given values are once, few, many or a class for expanded clones.

v_gene,abundance,j_gene,d_gene,CDR3nt,CDR3aa
TRBV4-3,many,TRBJ1-5,.,TGCGCCAGCAGCCAAGAGGGTAAGGGAGCTCAGCCCCAGCATTTT,CASSQEGKGAQPQHF
TRBV2,few,TRBJ1-1,.,TGTGCCACCGACACGACCGGGACAGAAGCTTTCTTT,CATDTTGTEAFF
TRBV6-1,few,TRBJ1-5,.,TGTGCCAGCAGTCCACATAATAGCAATCAGCCCCAGCATTTT,CASSPHNSNQPQHF
TRBV12-3/TRBV12-4,.,TRBJ2-1,TRBD2,TGTGCCAGTCTGGCGGGGGTGAATGAGCAGTTCTTC,CASLAGVNEQFF
TRBV2,few,TRBJ1-5,.,TGTGCCAGCAATGAGATAAGCAATCAGCCCCAGCATTTT,CASNEISNQPQHF
TRBV7-9,.,TRBJ2-5,.,TGTGCCAGCATCGACACCTCGGAGACCCAGTACTTC,CASIDTSETQYF
TRBV7-8,.,TRBJ1-1,.,TGTGCCAGCAGCTCACAGCCGACAAACACTGAAGCTTTCTTT,CASSSQPTNTEAFF
TRBV10-1,.,TRBJ2-3,.,TGCGCCAGCAGTGAGTCCGGACCGGGCGCAGATACGCAGTATTTT,CASSESGPGADTQYF
TRBV4-3,few,TRBJ2-5,TRBD1,TGCGCCAGCAGCCAGCTAGGACAGGGGGAGACCCAGTACTTC,CASSQLGQGETQYF
TRBV2,.,TRBJ2-2,TRBD2,TGTGCCAGCAGATACCGGGACTACCCTGCCGGGGAGCTGTTTTTT,CASRYRDYPAGELFF
TRBV15,many,TRBJ1-1,TRBD1,TGTGCCACCAGCAGAGGCGGGACAGGGAACACTGAAGCTTTCTTT,CATSRGGTGNTEAFF
TRBV6-2/TRBV6-3,few,TRBJ1-1,TRBD1,TGTGCCAGCAGTTCCGGGACAGGGGACGGGGACACTGAAGCTTTCTTT,CASSSGTGDGDTEAFF
TRBV7-9,.,TRBJ2-3,.,TGTGCCAGCAGCTTATGGATAGATGGGCTCAGCACAGATACGCAGTATTTT,CASSLWIDGLSTDTQYF
TRBV19,.,TRBJ2-4,TRBD1,TGTGCCAGTAAGGGGGCCTCTAGTGGCGAAAACATTCAGTACTTC,CASKGASSGENIQYF
TRBV7-2,few,TRBJ1-4,TRBD1,TGTGCCAGCAGCCCAGGGGGCAGGACGCGTGAAAAACTGTTTTTT,CASSPGGRTREKLFF
TRBV10-3,.,TRBJ1-5,.,TGTGCCATCAGTGAGTCCGATGCTGGGGCTCGGAATCAGCCCCAGCATTTT,CAISESDAGARNQPQHF
TRBV3-1,few,TRBJ1-5,.,TGTGCCAGCAGCCATCCAGGGAGGGATCAGCCCCAGCATTTT,CASSHPGRDQPQHF
TRBV6-2/TRBV6-3,.,TRBJ2-5,.,TGTGCCAGCAGTACCCTCGAGACCCAGTACTTC,CASSTLETQYF
TRBV27,.,TRBJ2-3,TRBD2,TGTGCCAGCAGTTTCGGGGCCCGTCCGGGGGGGCGAAATACGCAGTATTTT,CASSFGARPGGRNTQYF
TRBV20-1,.,TRBJ2-5,TRBD2,TGCAGTGCTAGAGTTCTGGCGGGGGGGTTGGAGACCCAGTACTTC,CSARVLAGGLETQYF